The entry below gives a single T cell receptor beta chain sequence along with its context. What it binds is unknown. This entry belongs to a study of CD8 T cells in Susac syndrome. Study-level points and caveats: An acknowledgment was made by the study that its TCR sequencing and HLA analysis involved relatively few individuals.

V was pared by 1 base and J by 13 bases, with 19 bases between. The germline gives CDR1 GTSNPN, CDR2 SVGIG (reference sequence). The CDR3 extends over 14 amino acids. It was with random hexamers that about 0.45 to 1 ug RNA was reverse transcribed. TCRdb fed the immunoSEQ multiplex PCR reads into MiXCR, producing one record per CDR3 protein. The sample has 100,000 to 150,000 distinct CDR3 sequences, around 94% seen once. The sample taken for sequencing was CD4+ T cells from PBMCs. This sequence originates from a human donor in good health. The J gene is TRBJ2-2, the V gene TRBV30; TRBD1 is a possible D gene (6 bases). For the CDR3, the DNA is TGTGCCTGGAGTGAAGGACAGTACCGGGGATGGCTGTTTTTT. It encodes CAWSEGQYRGWLFF.